These T cell receptor beta chains were read from a single sample in a study of blood T cell repertoires in COVID-19. Method: immunoSEQ multiplex PCR; TCRdb's copy keeps in-frame clones and lacks some. The sample includes 100,000 to 150,000 clones, approximately 82% of them seen just once. Sequenced material: peripheral blood. The receptors come from a man aged 60-69 years with acute or convalescent COVID-19. CDR3s include the opening cysteine and the closing phenylalanine or tryptophan. Each record gives: CDR3 length, V gene, J gene, D gene, clone size, CDR3 protein, CDR3 DNA. A D gene is named only where the DNA matches it firmly. Rows give clone size only sometimes, using once, few, many, or a class for an expanded clone.

>15|TRBV29-1|TRBJ1-4|.|once
CSVAYTAGSNEKLFF
TGCAGCGTTGCATATACGGCGGGGTCTAATGAAAAACTGTTTTTT
>17|TRBV3-1/TRBV3-2|TRBJ1-5|.|.
CASSAGIPGTSNQPQHF
TGTGCCAGCAGCGCAGGCATCCCGGGGACAAGCAATCAGCCCCAGCATTTT
>16|TRBV5-1|TRBJ2-7|TRBD2|.
CASSHGGSGYSYEQYF
TGCGCCAGCAGCCATGGTGGTAGCGGGTACTCCTACGAGCAGTACTTC
>15|TRBV11-2|TRBJ2-7|TRBD2|.
CASSSDTFAGAAQYF
TGTGCCAGCAGCTCAGATACTTTCGCGGGAGCGGCGCAGTACTTC
>11|TRBV11-2|TRBJ1-2|.|few
CASSFRGGYTF
TGTGCCAGCAGCTTCCGGGGTGGCTACACCTTC
>15|TRBV7-6|TRBJ2-1|.|.
CASSILRGAYNEQFF
TGTGCCAGCAGCATACTCAGGGGGGCCTACAATGAGCAGTTCTTC
>13|TRBV5-1|TRBJ1-5|.|once
CASRESSNQPQHF
TGCGCCAGCAGGGAGTCTAGCAATCAGCCCCAGCATTTT
>16|TRBV3-1/TRBV3-2|TRBJ1-1|.|.
CASSQDVGPMNTEAFF
TGTGCCAGCAGCCAAGATGTTGGTCCTATGAACACTGAAGCTTTCTTT
>15|TRBV19|TRBJ2-2|TRBD1|.
CASSLGQGNTGELFF
TGTGCCAGTAGTCTGGGACAGGGAAACACCGGGGAGCTGTTTTTT
>13|TRBV6-5|TRBJ2-7|.|.
CASRAIPNYEQYF
TGTGCCAGCAGAGCGATACCTAACTACGAGCAGTACTTC
>12|TRBV6-5|TRBJ1-1|.|.
CASSSRQTEAFF
TGTGCCAGCAGTTCTCGACAGACTGAAGCTTTCTTT
>15|TRBV3-1/TRBV3-2|TRBJ2-1|TRBD2|.
CASSQAALAGGEQFF
TGTGCCAGCAGCCAAGCAGCCCTAGCGGGAGGTGAGCAGTTCTTC
>14|TRBV9|TRBJ1-5|.|.
CASSRTGGNQPQHF
TGTGCCAGCAGCCGGACTGGGGGCAATCAGCCCCAGCATTTT
>14|TRBV6-1|TRBJ1-4|TRBD1|once
CASSEGTGNEKLFF
TGTGCCAGCAGTGAAGGGACAGGGAATGAAAAACTGTTTTTT
>15|TRBV19|TRBJ1-5|.|.
CASGAGTPVSDPQHF
TGTGCCAGCGGAGCCGGGACACCCGTTTCTGACCCCCAGCATTTT
>16|TRBV5-1|TRBJ2-5|TRBD2|.
CASSSWDVTSVETQYF
TGCGCCAGCAGCTCCTGGGATGTGACTAGCGTGGAGACCCAGTACTTC
>13|TRBV29-1|TRBJ2-7|TRBD1|.
CSATTGGPYEQYF
TGCAGCGCCACGACAGGGGGCCCCTACGAGCAGTACTTC
>14|TRBV5-1|TRBJ2-3|.|.
CASSLAQGTDTQYF
TGCGCCAGCAGCTTGGCCCAGGGCACAGATACGCAGTATTTT
>15|TRBV28|TRBJ1-3|.|.
CASTTGGKVRNTIYF
TGTGCCAGCACTACTGGGGGCAAGGTCCGAAACACCATATATTTT
>15|TRBV11-2|TRBJ2-3|TRBD1|.
CASSLGDRAGDTQYF
TGTGCCAGCAGCTTAGGGGACAGGGCTGGGGATACGCAGTATTTT
>13|TRBV11-2|TRBJ1-1|TRBD1|.
CASSLGQGREAFF
TGTGCCAGCAGCCTGGGACAGGGGAGGGAGGCTTTCTTT
>15|TRBV5-5|TRBJ2-2|TRBD1|.
CASSQGQGMAGELFF
TGTGCCAGCAGCCAGGGACAGGGGATGGCCGGGGAGCTGTTTTTT
>16|TRBV28|TRBJ2-5|TRBD2|.
CASSLSSSGSFGTQYF
TGTGCCAGCAGTTTAAGTTCTAGCGGGAGTTTTGGGACCCAGTACTTC
>14|TRBV10-1|TRBJ2-7|.|once
CASSRVLSTGEQYF
TGCGCCAGCAGCCGGGTCCTATCAACCGGCGAGCAGTACTTC
>13|TRBV13|TRBJ2-7|.|.
CASSSTLEGEQYF
TGTGCCAGCAGCTCAACCCTAGAGGGCGAGCAGTACTTC
>15|TRBV19|TRBJ1-5|TRBD1|.
CASSYTGVSNQPQHF
TGTGCCAGTAGTTACACAGGGGTGAGCAATCAGCCCCAGCATTTT
>15|TRBV27|TRBJ1-5|TRBD1|.
CASSKGTGDYQPQHF
TGTGCCAGCAGTAAGGGGACAGGGGATTATCAGCCCCAGCATTTT
>18|TRBV27|TRBJ1-1|.|.
CASSFSPPGRVGNTEAFF
TGTGCCAGCAGTTTTTCCCCTCCGGGCAGGGTTGGGAACACTGAAGCTTTCTTT
>14|TRBV5-4|TRBJ1-2|TRBD1|.
CASSRDRDDYGYTF
TGTGCCAGCAGTCGAGACAGGGATGACTATGGCTACACCTTC
>13|TRBV28|TRBJ1-1|TRBD1|once
CASSQGGNTEAFF
TGTGCCAGCTCACAGGGGGGGAACACTGAAGCTTTCTTT
>15|TRBV18|TRBJ1-6|TRBD1|.
CASSSVQGGESPLHF
TGTGCCAGCTCATCAGTACAGGGGGGGGAGTCACCCCTCCACTTT
>15|TRBV19|TRBJ1-2|TRBD1|few
CASTVGQYLNYGYTF
TGTGCCAGTACCGTGGGACAGTACCTAAACTATGGCTACACCTTC
>13|TRBV5-1|TRBJ1-1|TRBD1|.
CASSGTGAGGAFF
TGCGCCAGCAGCGGGACAGGGGCCGGTGGGGCTTTCTTT
>14|TRBV27|TRBJ1-4|.|.
CASSERATNEKLFF
TGTGCCAGCAGTGAACGGGCAACTAATGAAAAACTGTTTTTT
>21|TRBV3-1/TRBV3-2|TRBJ2-1|TRBD2|.
CASSQRFGPSAGNRRYNEQFF
TGTGCCAGCAGCCAACGCTTCGGCCCCTCAGCGGGAAATCGTCGCTACAATGAGCAGTTCTTC
>15|TRBV28|TRBJ1-1|.|.
CASRIGGGIHTEAFF
TGTGCCAGCAGAATAGGAGGCGGTATTCACACTGAAGCTTTCTTT
>14|TRBV28|TRBJ1-1|TRBD1|.
CASRTGTMNTEAFF
TGTGCCAGCAGGACAGGGACCATGAACACTGAAGCTTTCTTT